The 10 T cell receptor beta chains in this list originate from one sample, sequenced in a study of blood T cell repertoires in COVID-19. TCRdb keeps only in-frame clones here, not all; method: immunoSEQ multiplex PCR. The sample shows roughly 320,000 clones, under 90% of them seen only once. Sequencing was carried out using PBMCs or T cells enriched from blood (not recorded which). The receptors shown here come from a man aged 25 to 40 who had recovered from COVID-19.

This chain joins TRBV24-1 and TRBJ1-5; 8 bases are a match to TRBD1. The germline V gene encodes CDR1 KGHDR and CDR2 SFDVKD. CDR3 length: 16 residues. The V and J ends lost 4 bases and 7 bases, in that order; junction bases with no gene match: 11. The CDR3 sequence is CATSDPGQGFVQPQHF. In DNA, the CDR3 is TGTGCCACCAGTGACCCCGGACAGGGTTTTGTCCAGCCCCAGCATTTT.

This clone appeared once. V and J are TRBV27 and TRBJ2-1, with D perhaps TRBD1 (6 bases). V lost 6 bases and J lost 12, with 15 bases in between. Germline V gene data show CDR1 as MNHEY and CDR2 as SMNVEV (reference sequence). The CDR3 is 12 amino acids. In DNA form, the CDR3 reads TGTGCCAGCAGCACAGGGTCCGTAAGGCAGTTCTTC. This gives the protein CASSTGSVRQFF.

This sequence joins TRBV6-5 and TRBJ2-1, with 10 bases fitting TRBD2. The CDR3 contains 16 residues. Germline CDR1 reads MNHEY; CDR2 reads SVGAGI. J gave up 3 bases and V 2 bases, and 4 bases lay outside the gene matches. Here the CDR3 DNA reads TGTGCCAGCAGTTACGAGGCTAGCGGGGGCTACAATGAGCAGTTCTTC. As protein: CASSYEASGGYNEQFF.

The chain uses TRBV29-1 and TRBJ1-1; possible D gene TRBD1, 5 bases. The length of the CDR3 is 11 residues. Germline CDR1 and CDR2: SQVTM and ANQGSEA. Trimming shortened V by 4 bases and J by 10 bases, and 13 bases separated the two germline ends. The CDR3 nucleotides read TGCAGCGTTGGGGGGGGTCCGCGAGCTTTCTTT. Its protein product is CSVGGGPRAFF.

V gene TRBV29-1 combines with J gene TRBJ2-6, with 7 bases aligning to TRBD2. The junction had 4 bases not matched to a gene; V was cut back by 3 bases and J by 2 bases. The CDR3 is made up of 15 amino acids. Germline values: CDR1 SQVTM, CDR2 ANQGSEA. CDR3 residues: CSVEIGRTGANVLTF. The CDR3 DNA follows: TGCAGCGTTGAGATCGGGAGGACTGGGGCCAACGTCCTGACTTTC.

V is TRBV27 and J is TRBJ2-1, with TRBD2 matching over 10 bases. This CDR3 is 22 amino acids long. The J segment lost 2 bases and the V segment lost 8 bases, leaving 27 bases of the junction unmatched. The germline CDR1 and CDR2 sequences are MNHEY and SMNVEV (reference sequence). As DNA, the CDR3 is TGTGCCAGCTACGCCCGGCTAGCGGGAGTCTCCGGAACCGACCGCCCCTACAATGAGCAGTTCTTC. This translates into CASYARLAGVSGTDRPYNEQFF.

The chain recombines TRBV2 with TRBJ2-7; the D is unclear. This CDR3 region has 15 residues. Germline values: CDR1 SNHLY, CDR2 FYNNEI. V lost 6 bases and J lost 0, with 15 bases in between. In nucleotides, the CDR3 is TGTGCCAGCAGGATTGAGGCGGCCAACTCCTACGAGCAGTACTTC. It translates to CASRIEAANSYEQYF.

The V and J genes are TRBV11-2 and TRBJ1-2, with D perhaps TRBD1 (5 bases). Looked up from germline, CDR1 is SGHAT and CDR2 is FQNNGV. Trimming cost V 5 bases and J 9 bases, with 13 bases left between them. CDR3 size: 12 residues. CDR3 DNA: TGTGCCAGCAGCCGGCAGGGAGGGAGCTACACCTTC. Amino acids: CASSRQGGSYTF. The full variable domain, with the rest looked up from reference TRBV11-2 and TRBJ1-2, is EAGVAQSPRYKIIEKRQSVAFWCNPISGHATLYWYQQILGQGPKLLIQFQNNGVVDDSQLPKDRFSAERLKGVDSTLKIQPAKLEDSAVYLCASSRQGGSYTFGSGTRLTVV.

J is TRBJ2-5 and V is TRBV10-3; a weak D match, TRBD2 (6 bases). This CDR3 spans 14 amino acids. Trimming pared 10 bases from V and 2 bases from J, leaving 17 bases between. Germline CDR1 ENHRY, CDR2 SYGVKD. The CDR3 bases are TGTGCCACGAGGGGAGGAGAGGGTCAAGAGACCCAGTACTTC. Amino acid sequence: CATRGGEGQETQYF.

The chain joins TRBV14 to TRBJ1-2, with D possibly being TRBD1 (6 bases). Deletions cut 3 bases from V and 4 bases from J, with 15 bases between. CDR3 length equals 15 residues. Per germline, CDR1 SGHDN and CDR2 FVKESK. This chain's CDR3 is CASSQTDSPPYGYTF. The CDR3 bases are TGTGCCAGCAGCCAGACGGACAGTCCGCCCTATGGCTACACCTTC.